This is a list of T cell receptor beta chains from one sample in a study of shared clonotypes between healthy human individuals. The assay was immunoSEQ multiplex PCR, and TCRdb's table has in-frame clones only and misses some. The sample gives over a million clones, 70% to 80% of which show up once; approximately 0.56% is in the top ten. Sample: memory CD4+ T cells from PBMCs. Receptors originate from a man aged 18 to 35 in good health. Some clones in this sample may be carry-over from other donors' samples. The CDR3 runs from the conserved cysteine through the conserved F or W. A D gene is named only where the DNA matches it firmly. A clone size is listed for some rows: how often the clone was seen (once, few, many), or a class if it is expanded.

15 | TRBJ1-1 | - | TRBV5-1 | many | CASSFSVQMNTEAFF | TGCGCCAGCAGCTTCTCGGTCCAGATGAACACTGAAGCTTTCTTT
16 | TRBJ2-3 | TRBD2 | TRBV5-1 | few | CASSLDASGSTDTQYF | TGCGCCAGCAGCTTGGACGCTAGCGGGAGCACAGATACGCAGTATTTT
11 | TRBJ2-7 | - | TRBV7-2 | few | CASSLPGKQYF | TGTGCCAGCAGCTTGCCGGGCAAGCAGTACTTC
13 | TRBJ1-1 | - | TRBV18 | - | CATTGDLNTEAFF | TGTGCCACAACGGGTGACTTGAACACTGAAGCTTTCTTT
15 | TRBJ2-7 | - | TRBV5-4 | - | CASSLESALIYEQYF | TGTGCCAGCAGCTTGGAGTCGGCATTAATCTACGAGCAGTACTTC
15 | TRBJ1-3 | - | TRBV5-6 | - | CASRRNRATGNTIYF | TGTGCCAGCAGGCGTAACAGGGCTACTGGAAACACCATATATTTT
14 | TRBJ2-2 | - | TRBV7-3 | - | CASSPGQNTGELFF | TGTGCCAGCAGCCCCGGGCAGAACACCGGGGAGCTGTTTTTT
17 | TRBJ1-1 | - | TRBV19 | - | CASRSWAGGGIFTEAFF | TGTGCCAGTAGATCCTGGGCTGGCGGGGGTATTTTCACTGAAGCTTTCTTT
15 | TRBJ2-5 | - | TRBV18 | few | CASSPSTGAGWTQYF | TGTGCCAGCTCACCATCAACGGGGGCGGGGTGGACCCAGTACTTC
14 | TRBJ1-5 | TRBD1 | TRBV19 | - | CASKGGQANQPQHF | TGTGCCAGTAAGGGGGGACAGGCAAATCAGCCCCAGCATTTT
15 | TRBJ2-2 | - | TRBV28 | - | CASSFTEGYTGELFF | TGTGCCAGCAGTTTTACGGAGGGGTACACCGGGGAGCTGTTTTTT
15 | TRBJ1-4 | - | TRBV2 | - | CASSGQGLANEKLFF | TGTGCCAGCAGTGGCCAGGGTTTGGCTAATGAAAAACTGTTTTTT